This TCR beta chain was observed in a study of shared clonotypes between healthy human individuals. From germline, CDR1 is LGHNA and CDR2 YSLEER. The CDR3 sequence is 15 residues long. V trimming: 7 bases; J trimming: 3 bases; junction bases outside the gene matches: 11. The protocol was immunoSEQ multiplex PCR, while the TCRdb copy is restricted to in-frame clones and leaves out a portion. Here the sample spans fewer than 1 million clones, roughly 96% being singletons. Cells designated naive CD8 were CD45RO-negative and were positively selected for CCR7, with terminally differentiated effector memory CD45RA+ cells excluded.

This clonotype was obtained from a man aged 25 to 40 in good health. Sequencing input: naive CD8+ T cells sorted from blood. V usage is TRBV4-3 and J usage is TRBJ1-2, with 7 bases identical to TRBD1. Written as DNA, the CDR3 is TGCGCCAGCATCCCGGACAGGAGTAGCGACTATGGCTACACCTTC. This encodes CASIPDRSSDYGYTF.